A single sample gave rise to the 2 T cell receptor beta chains below, sequenced in a study of blood T cell repertoires in COVID-19. TCRdb's copy holds only in-frame clones and misses some; the assay was immunoSEQ multiplex PCR. The table shows 200,000 to 250,000 clones, with roughly 80% occurring only once. Sequenced: peripheral blood. All receptors derive from a woman in her late teens or twenties with acute or convalescent COVID-19.

V usage is TRBV6-1 and J usage is TRBJ2-5; a weak D match, TRBD2 (7 bases). Trimming removed 0 bases from V and 3 bases from J, with 20 bases in between. The CDR3 consists of 18 residues. From germline, CDR1 is MNHNS and CDR2 SASEGT. DNA for the CDR3: TGTGCCAGCAGTGAAGCGGAGGAGGGAGGGGGGTATAAAGAGACCCAGTACTTC. The encoded protein is CASSEAEEGGGYKETQYF.

The chain carries TRBV5-4 and TRBJ1-4; 7 positions match TRBD1. Germline CDR1 and CDR2: SGHNT and YYREEE (reference sequence). Unmatched junction bases numbered 1, after V lost 0 bases and J lost 8 bases. The CDR3 runs 13 residues. CDR3: CASSLGGQEKLFF. The CDR3 nucleotides read TGTGCCAGCAGCTTGGGGGGACAGGAAAAACTGTTTTTT.